This passage covers 11 T cell receptor beta chains from one sample sequenced in a study of vaccination and CD4 T cells after COVID-19. The antigens for these receptors are not known. An Oncomine TCR Beta short-read assay was used to sequence the DNA from cultured CD4+ T cells. MiXCR, applied by TCRdb to the PCR reads, yields one record per CDR3 protein. The sample has 9,500 to 15,000 distinct CDR3 sequences, 60% seen once. As for treatment: approximately 11-day PBMC culture with coronavirus spike peptide pools or control peptides (ViraFEST assay). The sample was CD4+ T cells from blood, cultured in vitro. Receptor source: a human donor who had recovered from COVID-19.

CDR3 residues: CATSSQGAIEETQYF. The CDR3, as DNA: TGTGCCACCTCCTCCCAGGGGGCGATTGAAGAGACCCAGTACTTC. This chain joins TRBV24-1 and TRBJ2-5, with 8 bases lining up with TRBD1. Germline V gene sequence: CDR1 KGHDR, CDR2 SFDVKD. This CDR3 contains 15 residues. J lost 3 bases, V lost 9 bases, and 11 bases had no gene match.

The V gene is TRBV20-1, the J gene TRBJ2-7; 8 positions agree with TRBD1. The CDR3 is 13 amino acids. Germline V gene data show CDR1 as DFQATT and CDR2 as SNEGSKA (reference sequence). The trim removed 8 bases at V and 5 bases at J, leaving 11 bases unmatched. DNA of the CDR3: TGCAGTACCTACTACCGGGACAGGAACGAGCAGTACTTC. Translated, it gives CSTYYRDRNEQYF.

The chain employs TRBV6-1 and TRBJ2-7; D remains ambiguous. In germline, CDR1 is MNHNS, CDR2 SASEGT. Trimming shortened V by 6 bases and J by 4 bases, and 4 bases separated the two germline ends. The CDR3 covers 10 residues. The chain's CDR3 is CASSFYEQYF. The CDR3, as DNA: TGTGCCAGCAGCTTTTACGAGCAGTACTTC.

This rearrangement joins TRBV6-2 or TRBV6-3 to TRBJ2-3; 9 positions match TRBD2. Germline trimming cut 2 bases from V and 0 bases from J; bases unmatched to any gene: 0. Germline V CDR1 and CDR2: MNHEY, SVGEGT. This CDR3 has 15 residues. CDR3 DNA sequence: TGTGCCAGCAGTTACACTAGCGGGAGCACAGATACGCAGTATTTT. Amino acid sequence: CASSYTSGSTDTQYF.

The V gene is TRBV4-1, the J gene TRBJ2-2; D unclear. Germline V gives CDR1 MGHRA, CDR2 YSYEKL. The germline V and J ends were trimmed by 1 base and 3 bases, with 6 bases remaining between them. The length of the CDR3 is 14 residues. The CDR3 region has the DNA TGCGCCAGCAGCCAAGTAAGGGACACCGGGGAGCTGTTTTTT. Its translation is CASSQVRDTGELFF.

The V and J genes are TRBV4-1 and TRBJ2-3; 7 bases line up with TRBD2. Trimming removed 4 bases from V and 5 bases from J; junction bases left unmatched: 15. The CDR3 covers 17 residues. Germline V gene data show CDR1 as MGHRA and CDR2 as YSYEKL. CDR3 bases: TGCGCCAGCAGCCGTACCCTCCGGGACTACGGGGGAGATACGCAGTATTTT. It yields the protein CASSRTLRDYGGDTQYF.

The table lists this clonotype with a count of one. The chain has TRBV21-1 and TRBJ2-2. TRBV21-1 is deemed a pseudogene. The CDR3 is made up of 14 amino acids. For the CDR3, the DNA is TGTGCCAGCAGCAAAGGACAGAACACCGGGGAGCTGTTTTTT. Protein: CASSKGQNTGELFF.

This clonotype is termed medium-sized. CDR3: CASSLQGLAGSGELFF. In DNA form, the CDR3 reads TGTGCCAGCTCACTTCAAGGGTTGGCTGGGTCCGGGGAGCTGTTTTTT. The genes are TRBV18 and TRBJ2-2; D gene ambiguous. The CDR3 covers 16 residues. V lost 4 bases to trimming and J lost 6 bases, with 18 bases between them. Per germline, CDR1 KGHSH and CDR2 LQKENI.

V and J are TRBV15 and TRBJ2-4, with D tentatively TRBD2 (6 bases). Germline assignment: CDR1 LNHNV and CDR2 YYDKDF (reference sequence). V lost 1 base, J lost 10 bases, and 14 bases lay in between. The CDR3 sequence is 14 residues long. The CDR3 DNA reads as TGTGCCACCAGCAGAGCTCGGGCGGGGCGTATTCAGTACTTC. Its protein product is CATSRARAGRIQYF. Complete variable domain (other parts from reference TRBV15 and TRBJ2-4): DAMVIQNPRYQVTQFGKPVTLSCSQTLNHNVMYWYQQKSSQAPKLLFHYYDKDFNNEADTPDNFQSRRPNTSFCFLDIRSPGLGDTAMYLCATSRARAGRIQYFGAGTRLSVL.

The table lists this clonotype with a count of one. This rearrangement joins TRBV15 to TRBJ2-1, with 7 bases lining up with TRBD2. Germline CDR1 LNHNV, CDR2 YYDKDF (reference sequence). Trimming cost V 0 bases and J 0 bases; bases outside gene matches: 5. The length of the CDR3 is 17 residues. CDR3 residues: CATSRDIGTNSYNEQFF. In DNA form, the CDR3 reads TGTGCCACCAGCAGAGACATCGGGACTAACTCCTACAATGAGCAGTTCTTC. Supplemented by reference TRBV15 and TRBJ2-1, the full variable domain reads DAMVIQNPRYQVTQFGKPVTLSCSQTLNHNVMYWYQQKSSQAPKLLFHYYDKDFNNEADTPDNFQSRRPNTSFCFLDIRSPGLGDTAMYLCATSRDIGTNSYNEQFFGPGTRLTVL.

The V gene is TRBV10-3, the J gene TRBJ2-1, with 11 bases lining up with TRBD2. J was trimmed by 6 bases and V by 2 bases; bases with no gene match: 3. Germline CDR1 and CDR2: ENHRY and SYGVKD. The CDR3 has 15 residues. The CDR3 DNA sequence: TGTGCCATCAGTGAGCCGACTAGCGGGACCAATGAGCAGTTCTTC. It is translated as CAISEPTSGTNEQFF.